The following is a T cell receptor beta chain sequence with its context. The antigen remains unidentified. This record comes from a study of T-cell memory formation after mild COVID-19. Study-level information: TCR clustering was largely donor specific. Regarding the study as a whole: In pre-infection memory, a portion of responding clones appeared, which suggested that cross-reactive memory joined. CM and EM subsets held most contracting CD4+ clones; EMRA held CD8+ ones.

TCRdb re-analysed the 5' RACE reads in MiXCR, keeping a single row per CDR3 protein. This table has 250,000 or so distinct CDR3 sequences, approximately 18% appearing once. This receptor was taken from a man younger than 35 who had mild COVID-19 (a few samples of this study predate the infection). Cell type and time point are not known. The sample comprised PBMCs or a T cell subset sorted from them (not recorded which).

The CDR3 region has the DNA TGTGCCAGCTCCCCCAGTTTCGGAGAGACCCAGTACTTC. Amino acid sequence: CASSPSFGETQYF. The chain is built from TRBV18 and TRBJ2-5; D unclear. V lost 6 bases and J 4 bases, leaving 12 bases between the germline ends. This CDR3 spans 13 amino acids. CDR1 is KGHSH and CDR2 is LQKENI in the germline V gene. The full variable domain, in which reference TRBV18 and TRBJ2-5 provide the parts outside the CDR3, is NAGVMQNPRHLVRRRGQEARLRCSPMKGHSHVYWYRQLPEEGLKFMVYLQKENIIDESGMPKERFSAEFPKEGPSILRIQQVVRGDSAAYFCASSPSFGETQYFGPGTRLLVL.